This TCR beta chain was observed in a study of lymphopenia after photon versus proton radiotherapy. Findings and caveats of the study: Post-nadir diversity loss with photons came from oligoclonal expansion, particularly CD8+ Temra cells. Survival link was tested only in deceased patients; proton benefit remains a possibility. A bigger post-nadir fall in TCR diversity correlated inversely with survival time in deceased patients. Relative stability marked proton patients; photon patients lost diversity and naive cells.

Trimming shortened V by 3 bases and J by 2 bases, and 9 bases separated the two germline ends. The CDR3 has 14 residues. Germline V gene data show CDR1 as KGHSH and CDR2 as LQKENI. As to this clone: The antigen remains undetermined.

Assay used: immunoSEQ multiplex PCR; TCRdb lists only in-frame clones, some missing. The sample carries 65,000 to 70,000 clones, under 95% recorded once. The sequence was collected from a woman in her seventies with pancreatic cancer. The sample here was peripheral blood, taken from a patient treated with photon-based radiotherapy. The J gene is TRBJ2-3, the V gene TRBV18; tentative D call: TRBD1 (6 bases). The CDR3 DNA reads TGTGCCAGCTCACCCACAGGGCTCACAGATACGCAGTATTTT. Residues: CASSPTGLTDTQYF.